A selection of T cell receptor beta chains follows, all from one sample in a study of blood T cells in healthy people across ages. Each CDR3 protein gets one entry after TCRdb re-called the 5' RACE reads with MiXCR. The table has under 1 million distinct CDR3 sequences, about 42% seen once. The sample comprised blood. The receptors originated from a man aged 55 to 69 in good health. Both conserved end residues are trimmed from each CDR3. The order of the fields is J gene, V gene, CDR3 length, clone size, CDR3 protein. Some rows have no size entry. The others give once, few or many, or a class for an expanded clone.

j_call: TRBJ2-3; v_call: TRBV2; cdr3_length: 13; clone_size: few; cdr3_aa: ASSALRVRTDTQY
j_call: TRBJ2-7; v_call: TRBV10-1; cdr3_length: 11; clone_size: NA; cdr3_aa: ASSRTLSYEQY
j_call: TRBJ2-5; v_call: TRBV20-1; cdr3_length: 11; clone_size: NA; cdr3_aa: SAKRTAQETQY
j_call: TRBJ2-2; v_call: TRBV6-2/TRBV6-3; cdr3_length: 13; clone_size: NA; cdr3_aa: ASSYSVLDTGELF
j_call: TRBJ2-1; v_call: TRBV6-1; cdr3_length: 13; clone_size: NA; cdr3_aa: ASSTAGTGGNEQF
j_call: TRBJ1-2; v_call: TRBV7-9; cdr3_length: 12; clone_size: NA; cdr3_aa: ASTHGLVQAGYT
j_call: TRBJ2-1; v_call: TRBV13; cdr3_length: 15; clone_size: few; cdr3_aa: ASSSWDEGSFGNEQF
j_call: TRBJ2-2; v_call: TRBV12-3/TRBV12-4; cdr3_length: 12; clone_size: NA; cdr3_aa: ASSSLGPAGELF
j_call: TRBJ2-1; v_call: TRBV4-3; cdr3_length: 14; clone_size: once; cdr3_aa: ASVFFIQGAYNERF
j_call: TRBJ2-1; v_call: TRBV3-1; cdr3_length: 11; clone_size: NA; cdr3_aa: ASSRLNGGWQF
j_call: TRBJ2-1; v_call: TRBV7-2; cdr3_length: 12; clone_size: NA; cdr3_aa: ASSPGLPGDEQF
j_call: TRBJ2-5; v_call: TRBV12-5; cdr3_length: 10; clone_size: NA; cdr3_aa: ASGWGGNEQY
j_call: TRBJ2-5; v_call: TRBV6-5; cdr3_length: 14; clone_size: NA; cdr3_aa: ASSRSLAGGGETQY
j_call: TRBJ2-1; v_call: TRBV5-1; cdr3_length: 11; clone_size: NA; cdr3_aa: ASSQLAGGVQF
j_call: TRBJ2-5; v_call: TRBV29-1; cdr3_length: 12; clone_size: few; cdr3_aa: SVTGTGGVGTQY
j_call: TRBJ2-1; v_call: TRBV7-9; cdr3_length: 11; clone_size: few; cdr3_aa: ASGPRGPAGQF
j_call: TRBJ1-2; v_call: TRBV27; cdr3_length: 10; clone_size: many; cdr3_aa: ASRTGIYGYT
j_call: TRBJ2-1; v_call: TRBV4-1; cdr3_length: 11; clone_size: few; cdr3_aa: ASSQQGTETQF
j_call: TRBJ2-5; v_call: TRBV9; cdr3_length: 12; clone_size: few; cdr3_aa: ASSVADGEETQY
j_call: TRBJ2-1; v_call: TRBV7-2; cdr3_length: 14; clone_size: NA; cdr3_aa: ASSLDRGGSYNEQF
j_call: TRBJ1-1; v_call: TRBV6-2/TRBV6-3; cdr3_length: 15; clone_size: few; cdr3_aa: ASRGDGAFVSSTEAF
j_call: TRBJ2-3; v_call: TRBV24-1; cdr3_length: 13; clone_size: NA; cdr3_aa: ATSPGVNLGDTQY
j_call: TRBJ2-7; v_call: TRBV7-9; cdr3_length: 11; clone_size: few; cdr3_aa: ASSTQNVYEQY
j_call: TRBJ1-2; v_call: TRBV9; cdr3_length: 8; clone_size: NA; cdr3_aa: ASSGRGYT
j_call: TRBJ1-6; v_call: TRBV7-9; cdr3_length: 13; clone_size: few; cdr3_aa: ASSSDRVEGSPLH
j_call: TRBJ1-1; v_call: TRBV28; cdr3_length: 12; clone_size: NA; cdr3_aa: ASRIQVVNTEAF
j_call: TRBJ2-4; v_call: TRBV9; cdr3_length: 14; clone_size: NA; cdr3_aa: ASSVEGQSDGNIQY
j_call: TRBJ2-4; v_call: TRBV5-1; cdr3_length: 16; clone_size: NA; cdr3_aa: ASSLGDPGLAGGNIQY
j_call: TRBJ2-1; v_call: TRBV6-2/TRBV6-3; cdr3_length: 11; clone_size: NA; cdr3_aa: ASTLGHFDEQF
j_call: TRBJ1-2; v_call: TRBV27; cdr3_length: 12; clone_size: few; cdr3_aa: ASSLTARNYGYT
j_call: TRBJ2-7; v_call: TRBV29-1; cdr3_length: 9; clone_size: many; cdr3_aa: SVGQTYEQY
j_call: TRBJ2-1; v_call: TRBV4-3; cdr3_length: 15; clone_size: NA; cdr3_aa: ASSQEPPDRGNNEQF
j_call: TRBJ2-1; v_call: TRBV24-1; cdr3_length: 16; clone_size: NA; cdr3_aa: ATSEPGLAGGSHNEQF
j_call: TRBJ2-3; v_call: TRBV7-2; cdr3_length: 11; clone_size: many; cdr3_aa: ASSLAPRDTQY
j_call: TRBJ2-3; v_call: TRBV20-1; cdr3_length: 10; clone_size: NA; cdr3_aa: STRSSTDTQY
j_call: TRBJ2-1; v_call: TRBV6-2/TRBV6-3; cdr3_length: 13; clone_size: NA; cdr3_aa: ASSLGLGAPNEQF
j_call: TRBJ2-1; v_call: TRBV29-1; cdr3_length: 9; clone_size: NA; cdr3_aa: SVDSGCILF
j_call: TRBJ2-3; v_call: TRBV7-2; cdr3_length: 13; clone_size: many; cdr3_aa: ASSLALGTPDTQY
j_call: TRBJ2-7; v_call: TRBV18; cdr3_length: 11; clone_size: NA; cdr3_aa: ASSPNLSYEQY
j_call: TRBJ2-3; v_call: TRBV6-4; cdr3_length: 14; clone_size: NA; cdr3_aa: ASSLFASTSTDTQY
j_call: TRBJ2-5; v_call: TRBV7-2; cdr3_length: 13; clone_size: NA; cdr3_aa: ASSLALLKLETQY
j_call: TRBJ2-7; v_call: TRBV10-3; cdr3_length: 11; clone_size: many; cdr3_aa: ANGQGWSYEQY
j_call: TRBJ2-7; v_call: TRBV28; cdr3_length: 13; clone_size: NA; cdr3_aa: ASSLIVRGVNEQY
j_call: TRBJ2-7; v_call: TRBV7-9; cdr3_length: 10; clone_size: NA; cdr3_aa: ASSAVSYEQY
j_call: TRBJ1-5; v_call: TRBV6-5; cdr3_length: 16; clone_size: NA; cdr3_aa: VSSYSIRQSYSNQPQH
j_call: TRBJ2-5; v_call: TRBV2; cdr3_length: 11; clone_size: few; cdr3_aa: ASSGQSKETQY
j_call: TRBJ2-6; v_call: TRBV5-1; cdr3_length: 14; clone_size: NA; cdr3_aa: ASSLTTGSGANVRT
j_call: TRBJ2-3; v_call: TRBV27; cdr3_length: 15; clone_size: NA; cdr3_aa: ASSWSGTLLSTDTQY
j_call: TRBJ2-3; v_call: TRBV7-9; cdr3_length: 15; clone_size: NA; cdr3_aa: ASSGRQGASPTDTQY
j_call: TRBJ1-3; v_call: TRBV9; cdr3_length: 14; clone_size: NA; cdr3_aa: ASSGDGGASGNTIY